A single sample is the source of the 21 T cell receptor beta chains below, sequenced in a study of blood T cells in healthy people across ages. Sample-barcoded 5' priming and a J-beta primer mix drove a second PCR of roughly 6 to 12 cycles. MiXCR was run by TCRdb on the 5' RACE reads, yielding one entry per CDR3 protein. The data contain under 700,000 distinct CDR3 sequences, around 24% of them singletons. These data were also reused for a study on T cells of mothers and their children.

Sample: blood. These receptors were collected from a boy aged 5-17 years in good health.

This clonotype was observed a few times. V gene TRBV10-2 combines with J gene TRBJ2-5, with TRBD2 matching 9 bases. The J call is doubtful: the DNA matches TRBJ2-1 better. The CDR3 covers 17 residues. The germline V gene has CDR1 WSHSY and CDR2 SAAADI. The CDR3 here is CASRPDWGTSPRNEQFF. CDR3 nucleotides: TGCGCCAGCAGACCCGACTGGGGGACTAGCCCTAGAAATGAGCAGTTCTTC.

This clonotype has just a few counts. CDR3: CASSFWVPYEQYF. CDR3 DNA: TGTGCCAGCAGTTTTTGGGTACCCTACGAGCAGTACTTC. The gene calls are TRBV12-3 or TRBV12-4 and TRBJ2-7; D unresolved. The CDR3 length is 13 residues. V gave up 3 bases and J gave up 2 bases, with 8 bases separating them.

This chain links TRBV24-1 with TRBJ2-5; TRBD1 agrees at 9 bases. The tail of the sequence fits TRBJ2-1 better, so the J call may be wrong. The CDR3 has 15 residues. Germline V gene data show CDR1 as KGHDR and CDR2 as SFDVKD. The chain's CDR3 is CATSDSGQGSNEQFF. DNA of the CDR3: TGTGCCACCAGTGATTCCGGACAGGGGAGCAATGAGCAGTTCTTC.

Remarks on this clonotype: A much larger clone sits a single nucleotide away, making a read error possible. In DNA form, the CDR3 reads TGTGCCAGCAGCCACGGACAGGGCGACGAGCAGTACTTC. Residues: CASSHGQGDEQYF. The rearrangement links TRBV3-1 to TRBJ2-7, with 8 nucleotides matching TRBD1. The CDR3 contains 13 residues. Germline CDR1 LGHDT, CDR2 YNNKEL (reference sequence). V shed 3 bases, J shed 5 bases, and the junction held 3 bases outside the gene matches.

This clonotype was counted at least ten times. J is TRBJ2-5 and V is TRBV28; perhaps TRBD1 as D (6 bases). Germline-derived CDR1 and CDR2 are MDHEN and SYDVKM. The CDR3 length is 15 residues. Trimming cost V 0 bases and J 6 bases, with 14 bases left between them. Here the CDR3 reads CASSLWDSPGKTQYF. The CDR3 nucleotides are TGTGCCAGCAGTTTATGGGACAGCCCTGGGAAGACCCAGTACTTC.

This clonotype was observed many times. This sequence joins TRBV4-3 and TRBJ2-1; D not certain. Between the trimmed V and J ends, which lost 1 base and 10 bases, there was a span of 5 bases. In germline, CDR1 is LGHNA, CDR2 YSLEER. The CDR3 consists of 11 residues. As DNA, the CDR3 is TGCGCCAGCAGCCAAGGAGGAGAGCAGTTCTTC. Translated: CASSQGGEQFF.

The CDR3 protein is CASSFGRSYNEQFF. DNA of the CDR3: TGTGCCAGCAGTTTCGGCCGCTCCTACAATGAGCAGTTCTTC. The chain links TRBV12-3 or TRBV12-4 to TRBJ2-1; D unclear. This CDR3 comprises 14 residues. The ends were cut back, 3 bases at V and 0 bases at J, with 6 bases in the middle.

This clonotype was observed a handful of times. The chain has TRBV15 and TRBJ2-5, with TRBD2 matching 11 bases. Germline V gene sequence: CDR1 LNHNV, CDR2 YYDKDF (reference sequence). Germline trimming cut 0 bases from V and 2 bases from J; bases unmatched to any gene: 2. The CDR3 has 16 amino acids. The CDR3 DNA reads TGTGCCACCAGCAGAGAGGCTAGCGGGGGGCAAGAGACCCAGTACTTC. Translated: CATSREASGGQETQYF.

The V and J genes are TRBV7-9 and TRBJ2-2; TRBD2 agrees at 11 bases. Germline loops: CDR1 SEHNR, CDR2 FQNEAQ (reference sequence). Trimming took 1 base from V and 0 from J; bases not matched to a gene: 7. This CDR3 contains 19 residues. The CDR3 region has the DNA TGTGCCAGCAGCTTAGGGCTTATGGGACTAGCGGCGAACACCGGGGAGCTGTTTTTT. This codes for CASSLGLMGLAANTGELFF.

Of note for this clonotype: A clone one base away is much larger, so this may be a read error. V is TRBV27 and J is TRBJ2-5, with D possibly TRBD1 on 5 matching bases. The DNA end is more similar to TRBJ2-7, so the J call may be wrong. From germline, CDR1 is MNHEY and CDR2 SMNVEV (reference sequence). CDR3 length: 13 residues. CDR3 amino acids: CASSWNRLDEQYF. CDR3 bases: TGTGCCAGCAGTTGGAACAGGTTGGACGAGCAGTACTTC.

This clonotype has more than one count but fewer than ten. CDR3 amino acids: CAISEWGVNTGELFF. The DNA of the CDR3 is TGTGCCATCAGTGAATGGGGTGTGAACACCGGGGAGCTGTTTTTT. The chain joins TRBV10-3 to TRBJ2-2; D call uncertain. Trimming left V 3 bases short and J 1 base short, with 9 bases between. Germline V CDR1 and CDR2: ENHRY, SYGVKD. The CDR3 consists of 15 residues.

The chain is built from TRBV4-3 and TRBJ1-1; no definite D call. The CDR3 is 16 amino acids. Germline V gene sequence: CDR1 LGHNA, CDR2 YSLEER. The ends were cut back, 0 bases at V and 3 bases at J, with 14 bases in the middle. CDR3 DNA: TGCGCCAGCAGCCAAGATACCCGATTAGCATACACTGAAGCTTTCTTT. Translation gives CASSQDTRLAYTEAFF.

The CDR3 bases are TGCGCCAGCCGGACCTTTAGCGGGAGAAGCTCCTACAATGAGCAGTTCTTC. Its translation: CASRTFSGRSSYNEQFF. The V gene is TRBV4-1, the J gene TRBJ2-1, with 9 bases lining up with TRBD2. The V segment lost 8 bases and the J segment 0 bases; nucleotides outside the gene matches: 11. This CDR3 has 17 residues. The germline V gene encodes CDR1 MGHRA and CDR2 YSYEKL.

This chain joins TRBV27 and TRBJ2-7, with a weak D call TRBD1 (6 bases). CDR1 MNHEY and CDR2 SMNVEV come from the germline V gene (reference sequence). Trimming removed 6 bases from V and 3 bases from J, with 15 bases in between. This CDR3 region has 14 residues. The CDR3 DNA reads as TGTGCCAGCAGACTACAGGGTGGGGTCTACGAGCAGTACTTC. Encoded protein: CASRLQGGVYEQYF.

This clonotype was seen a handful of times. The gene calls are TRBV29-1 and TRBJ2-7; D perhaps matches TRBD1 (5 bases). This CDR3 has 12 amino acids. The germline V and J ends were trimmed by 3 bases and 6 bases, with 12 bases remaining between them. CDR1 is SQVTM, CDR2 ANQGSEA, per germline. Here the CDR3 DNA reads TGCAGCGTTGAGTCAGGGATTGGCGAGCAGTACTTC. It specifies CSVESGIGEQYF.

This clonotype was seen a handful of times. J is TRBJ1-1 and V is TRBV6-2 or TRBV6-3; a weak D match, TRBD1 (5 bases). Germline values: CDR1 MNHEY, CDR2 SVGEGT. The CDR3 has 14 residues. V dropped 5 bases and J dropped 1 base, with 11 bases sitting between them. The CDR3 reads CASSTGRPNTEAFF. Here the CDR3 DNA reads TGTGCCAGCAGTACGGGACGGCCGAACACTGAAGCTTTCTTT.

CDR3 bases: TGCGCCAGCAGCTTGTTCACAGAGACCCAGTACTTC. Its protein product is CASSLFTETQYF. V usage is TRBV5-1 and J usage is TRBJ2-5; D is undetermined. The germline CDR1 and CDR2 sequences are SGHRS and YFSETQ. The CDR3 sequence is 12 residues long. V lost 1 base and J 4 bases, leaving 5 bases between the germline ends.

This chain connects TRBV2 to TRBJ2-5; possible D gene TRBD2, 6 bases. V lost 5 bases to trimming and J lost 2 bases, with 15 bases between them. Germline CDR1 SNHLY, CDR2 FYNNEI. This CDR3 is built from 15 residues. CDR3 loop: CASSKPGTWQETQYF. CDR3 DNA sequence: TGTGCCAGCAGTAAACCCGGGACTTGGCAAGAGACCCAGTACTTC. Filled out from reference TRBV2 and TRBJ2-5, the complete variable domain reads EPEVTQTPSHQVTQMGQEVILRCVPISNHLYFYWYRQILGQKVEFLVSFYNNEISEKSEIFDDQFSVERPDGSNFTLKIRSTKLEDSAMYFCASSKPGTWQETQYFGPGTRLLVL.

In its sample, this clonotype was seen a few times. The chain employs TRBV5-6 and TRBJ2-3, with 14 nucleotides matching TRBD2. V trimming: 7 bases; J trimming: 11 bases; junction bases outside the gene matches: 24. The CDR3 extends over 19 amino acids. Germline loops: CDR1 SGHDT, CDR2 YYEEEE. The CDR3 reads CASLVGAWAGTSGSREQYF. The CDR3 DNA reads TGTGCCAGCCTCGTGGGTGCTTGGGCTGGGACTAGCGGGAGTCGGGAGCAGTATTTT.

In its sample, this clonotype was seen a few times. This rearrangement joins TRBV20-1 to TRBJ1-2; TRBD1 might be the D (5 bases). Germline V gives CDR1 DFQATT, CDR2 SNEGSKA (reference sequence). The length of the CDR3 is 12 residues. The CDR3 reads CRCSQGHDGYTF. The CDR3 DNA reads as TGCCGATGTAGCCAGGGTCACGATGGCTACACCTTC.

This rearrangement joins TRBV7-9 to TRBJ1-4; D is unclear. Germline V gene lookup returns CDR1 SEHNR and CDR2 FQNEAQ (reference sequence). V dropped 0 bases and J dropped 8 bases, with 10 bases sitting between them. The length of the CDR3 is 14 residues. This CDR3 reads CASSLAGVKEKLFF. The CDR3 coding sequence is TGTGCCAGCAGCTTAGCAGGAGTCAAGGAAAAACTGTTTTTT.